The sample holds many counts of the clone carrying this T cell receptor (beta chain). What it binds is unknown. Germline V gives CDR1 SGHTA, CDR2 FQGNSA. The CDR3 has 15 amino acids. V shed 3 bases and J shed 4 bases, with 10 bases lying between them. Primers used in a second PCR of about 7 to 12 cycles were a sample-barcoded 5' primer and a J-beta primer mix. A tag from a template-switch adaptor with 12 random nucleotides marked each cDNA molecule. One entry per CDR3 protein, called by TCRdb with MiXCR from the 5' RACE reads. The data hold around 2 million distinct CDR3 sequences, with roughly 43% observed a single time. This sample is part of a study of blood T cells in healthy people across ages. Study conclusions and caveats: Naive CD4+ cells and diversity were both higher in long-lived donors than in aged donors. Estimates of total diversity, which came from one million sequenced T cells, were considered to be underestimates. Researchers said unsorted PBMCs prevented a conclusive naive versus antigen-experienced comparison.

The receptor was derived from a human donor in good health. Source material: blood. V usage is TRBV7-2 and J usage is TRBJ2-6; D tentatively reads TRBD1 or TRBD2 (6 bases each). Written as DNA, the CDR3 is TGTGCCAGCAGCTTTACAGGGAGGGGGGCCAACGTCCTGACTTTC. Translated, it gives CASSFTGRGANVLTF.